The rows below give T cell receptor beta chains drawn from one sample of a study of Graves' ophthalmopathy and Graves' hyperthyroidism. TCRdb passed the multiplex PCR reads through MiXCR, listing each CDR3 protein once. There are about 1.1 million distinct CDR3 sequences in the sample; about 40% occur only once, and roughly 11% lies in the top ten. Sample: peripheral blood or thyroid tissue (not recorded which). All receptors derive from an adult man with Graves' hyperthyroidism. CDR3s include the opening cysteine and the closing phenylalanine or tryptophan.

j_call v_call cdr3_aa
TRBJ2-2 TRBV6-6 CASSYFTTGPRKDGELFF
TRBJ2-5 TRBV20-1 CSGALAGEGETQYF
TRBJ1-1 TRBV24-1 CATSDSTMNTEAFF
TRBJ1-1 TRBV10-3 CAISEPENANTEAFF
TRBJ1-5 TRBV2 CASSGRGRDSNQPQHF
TRBJ2-3 TRBV25-1 CASSLHPGTSGGPNTQYF
TRBJ2-5 TRBV10-2 CASSEDGTYQETQYF
TRBJ2-2 TRBV20-1 CSARANFGGTGELFF
TRBJ1-5 TRBV19 CASRGPNQPQHF
TRBJ1-1 TRBV29-1 CSETGGEAFF
TRBJ2-5 TRBV5-8 CASSPLAGGQNKETQYF
TRBJ2-7 TRBV12-3/TRBV12-4 CASSQTGTENHYEQYF
TRBJ2-7 TRBV5-1 CASSIVGSEQYF
TRBJ2-5 TRBV7-9 CASAPRRGPVETQYF
TRBJ1-1 TRBV7-2 CASSFSTGTPEAFF
TRBJ2-7 TRBV29-1 CSALPEGLPAGQYF
TRBJ2-7 TRBV7-2 CASSTGTSGGLEQYF
TRBJ1-1 TRBV7-9 CASSSNRGPDTEAFF
TRBJ2-7 TRBV28 CASSPPSSAEQYF
TRBJ2-7 TRBV5-5 CASRTRTGLSEQYF
TRBJ1-6 TRBV6-5 CASSPMTGNSPLHF
TRBJ1-1 TRBV10-3 CAIRRDRESSEAFF
TRBJ1-1 TRBV20-1 CSAPGGNTEAFF
TRBJ1-5 TRBV4-1 CASSQRPLEGRYSNQPQHF
TRBJ2-5 TRBV7-8 CASSARNMETQYF
TRBJ2-2 TRBV7-9 CDSSPGFGELFF
TRBJ2-7 TRBV7-2 CASSLAMHTASYEQYF
TRBJ1-1 TRBV7-2 CATRLGGQNTEAFF
TRBJ2-7 TRBV20-1 CSARDSRSGYEQYF
TRBJ1-1 TRBV11-2 CASRLQGNTEAFF
TRBJ1-4 TRBV7-2 CASRGGEKLFF
TRBJ2-5 TRBV7-2 CASRTVSTQETQYF
TRBJ2-7 TRBV29-1 CSVVEAQGESYEQYF
TRBJ1-6 TRBV25-1 CASSDRRDRGLYSPLHF
TRBJ2-7 TRBV28 CASSLAELSYEQYF
TRBJ2-7 TRBV13 CASRIGHNYEQYF
TRBJ1-1 TRBV9 CASSAATSTEAFF
TRBJ2-7 TRBV4-3 CASSLSEVGEQYF
TRBJ1-1 TRBV10-2 CASIFQSNTEAFF
TRBJ1-2 TRBV7-2 CASSISGRKPYGYTF
TRBJ2-5 TRBV29-1 CSIGTSGRYQETQYF
TRBJ2-7 TRBV4-3 CASSQRTIAVTSTVRDEQYF
TRBJ2-2 TRBV9 CASSSAGLAATGELFF
TRBJ1-1 TRBV25-1 CASWTGPTEAFF
TRBJ2-7 TRBV7-9 CASSSTRGAGELYF
TRBJ1-1 TRBV20-1 CSQDVGFINTEAFF
TRBJ1-5 TRBV11-2 CASSLEYGGNQPQHF